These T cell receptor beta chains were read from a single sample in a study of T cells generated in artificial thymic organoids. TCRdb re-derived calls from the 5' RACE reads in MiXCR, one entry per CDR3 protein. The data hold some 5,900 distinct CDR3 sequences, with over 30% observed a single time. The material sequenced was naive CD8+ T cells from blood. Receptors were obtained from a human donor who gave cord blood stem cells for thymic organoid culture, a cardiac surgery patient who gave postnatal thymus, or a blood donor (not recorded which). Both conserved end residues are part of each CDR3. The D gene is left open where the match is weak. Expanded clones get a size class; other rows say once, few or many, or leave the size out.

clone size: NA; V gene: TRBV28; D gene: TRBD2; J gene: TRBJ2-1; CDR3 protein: CASTAGGRGNEQFF; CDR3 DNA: TGTGCCAGCACCGCGGGAGGGCGGGGCAATGAGCAGTTCTTC
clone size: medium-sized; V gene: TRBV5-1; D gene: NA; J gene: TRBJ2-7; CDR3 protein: CASSPEESVDEQYF; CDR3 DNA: TGCGCCAGCAGCCCCGAGGAGTCTGTGGACGAGCAGTACTTC
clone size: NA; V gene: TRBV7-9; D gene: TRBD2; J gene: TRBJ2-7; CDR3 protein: CASSPGATSGNYEQYF; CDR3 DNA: TGTGCCAGCAGCCCTGGTGCGACTAGCGGGAACTACGAGCAGTACTTC
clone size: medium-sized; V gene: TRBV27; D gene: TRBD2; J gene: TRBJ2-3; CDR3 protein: CASSAEVWRGSTDTQYF; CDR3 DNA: TGTGCCAGCAGTGCCGAAGTCTGGCGGGGGAGCACAGATACGCAGTATTTT
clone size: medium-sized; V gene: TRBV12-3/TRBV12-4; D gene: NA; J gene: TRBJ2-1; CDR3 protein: CASSLTSLDEQFF; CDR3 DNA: TGTGCCAGCAGCCTTACTAGCCTAGATGAGCAGTTCTTC
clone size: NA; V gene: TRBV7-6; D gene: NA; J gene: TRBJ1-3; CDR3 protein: CASSLSGLGNTIYF; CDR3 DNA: TGTGCCAGCAGCTTATCAGGGCTTGGAAACACCATATATTTT
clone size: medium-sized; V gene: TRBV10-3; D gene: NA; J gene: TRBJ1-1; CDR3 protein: CAIAIPGTEAFF; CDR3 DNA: TGTGCCATCGCCATTCCGGGGACTGAAGCTTTCTTT
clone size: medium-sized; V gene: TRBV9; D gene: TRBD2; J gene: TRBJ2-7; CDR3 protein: CASSASGTFYEQYF; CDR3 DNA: TGTGCCAGCAGCGCCAGCGGGACTTTCTACGAGCAGTACTTC
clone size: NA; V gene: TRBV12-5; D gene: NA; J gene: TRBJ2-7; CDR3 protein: CASGEGYEQYF; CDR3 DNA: TGTGCTAGTGGGGAGGGCTACGAGCAGTACTTC
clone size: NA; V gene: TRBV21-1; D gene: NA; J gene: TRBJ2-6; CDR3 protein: CASSGGQGLVTGANVLTF; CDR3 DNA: TGTGCCAGCAGCGGCGGACAGGGTTTAGTGACCGGGGCCAACGTCCTGACTTTC
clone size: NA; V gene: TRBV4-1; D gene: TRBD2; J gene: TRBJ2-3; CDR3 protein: CASSHIAGGTDTQYF; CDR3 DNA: TGCGCCAGCAGCCATATAGCGGGGGGGACAGATACGCAGTATTTT
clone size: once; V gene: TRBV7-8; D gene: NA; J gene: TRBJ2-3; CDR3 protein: CASRDLLGTDTQYF; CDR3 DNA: TGTGCCAGCAGGGATTTGCTTGGCACAGATACGCAGTATTTT
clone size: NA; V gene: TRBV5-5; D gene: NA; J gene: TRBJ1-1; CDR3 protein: CASSLGGGTEAFF; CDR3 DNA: TGTGCCAGCAGCCTGGGTGGTGGCACTGAAGCTTTCTTT
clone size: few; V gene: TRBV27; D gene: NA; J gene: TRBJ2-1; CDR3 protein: CASSSPGRDSSYNEQFF; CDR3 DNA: TGTGCCAGCAGTTCCCCGGGGCGGGACTCATCCTACAATGAGCAGTTCTTC
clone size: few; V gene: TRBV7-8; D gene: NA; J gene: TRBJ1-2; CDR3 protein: CASSAQGNDYGYTF; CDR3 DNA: TGTGCCAGCAGCGCACAGGGAAATGACTATGGCTACACCTTC
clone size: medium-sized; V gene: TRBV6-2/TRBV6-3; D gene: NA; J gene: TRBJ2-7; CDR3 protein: CASSYSWDTYEQYF; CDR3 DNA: TGTGCCAGCAGTTACTCGTGGGATACCTACGAGCAGTACTTC
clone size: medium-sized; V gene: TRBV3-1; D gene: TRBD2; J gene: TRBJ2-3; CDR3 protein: CASSPRPNGGDTQYF; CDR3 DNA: TGTGCCAGCAGCCCCCGACCTAACGGGGGGGATACGCAGTATTTT
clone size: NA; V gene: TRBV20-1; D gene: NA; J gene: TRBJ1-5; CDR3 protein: CSAEQGSPQHF; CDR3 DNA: TGCAGTGCTGAACAGGGTTCGCCCCAGCATTTT
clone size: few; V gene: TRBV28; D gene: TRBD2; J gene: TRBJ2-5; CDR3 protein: CASFPLAGQETQYF; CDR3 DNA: TGTGCCAGTTTCCCTCTAGCGGGGCAAGAGACCCAGTACTTC
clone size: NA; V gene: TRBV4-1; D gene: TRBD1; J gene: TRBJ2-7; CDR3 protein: CASSQNPDRGYEQYF; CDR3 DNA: TGCGCCAGCAGCCAAAACCCGGACAGGGGCTACGAGCAGTACTTC
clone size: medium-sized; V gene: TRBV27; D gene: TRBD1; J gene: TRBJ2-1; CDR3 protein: CASSLSTGGEQFF; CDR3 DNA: TGTGCCAGCAGTTTGTCGACAGGGGGTGAGCAGTTCTTC
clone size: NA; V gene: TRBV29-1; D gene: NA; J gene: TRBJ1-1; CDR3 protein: CGVERNTEAFF; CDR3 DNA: TGCGGCGTTGAACGGAACACTGAAGCTTTCTTT
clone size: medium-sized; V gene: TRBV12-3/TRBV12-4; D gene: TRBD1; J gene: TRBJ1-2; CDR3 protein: CASSIGQGFPSSTF; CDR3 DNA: TGTGCCAGCAGCATAGGACAGGGTTTTCCATCAAGCACCTTC
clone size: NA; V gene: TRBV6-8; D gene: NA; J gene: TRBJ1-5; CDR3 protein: CASSKRPGVNQPQHF; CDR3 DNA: TGTGCCAGCTCCAAACGGCCAGGGGTAAATCAGCCCCAGCATTTT
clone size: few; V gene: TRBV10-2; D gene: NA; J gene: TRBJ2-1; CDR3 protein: CASSESGRSNEQFF; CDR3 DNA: TGCGCCAGCAGTGAGTCGGGTCGTAGTAATGAGCAGTTCTTC
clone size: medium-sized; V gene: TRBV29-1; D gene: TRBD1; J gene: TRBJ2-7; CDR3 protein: CSVDWPGGSYEQYF; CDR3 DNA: TGCAGCGTTGACTGGCCAGGGGGCTCCTACGAGCAGTACTTC
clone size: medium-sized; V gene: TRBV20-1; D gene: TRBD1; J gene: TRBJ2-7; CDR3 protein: CSAKTQGSPYEQYF; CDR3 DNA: TGCAGTGCAAAAACACAGGGGTCACCTTACGAGCAGTACTTC
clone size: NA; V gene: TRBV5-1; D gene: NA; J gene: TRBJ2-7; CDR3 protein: CASSTDLFYGQYF; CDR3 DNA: TGCGCCAGCAGCACGGACCTCTTCTACGGGCAGTACTTC
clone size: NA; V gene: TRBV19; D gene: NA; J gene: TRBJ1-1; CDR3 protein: CASSMQLNTEAFF; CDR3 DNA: TGTGCCAGTAGTATGCAGTTGAACACTGAAGCTTTCTTT
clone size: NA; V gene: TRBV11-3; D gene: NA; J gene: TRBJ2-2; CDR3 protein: CASRRLGFPGELFF; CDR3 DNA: TGTGCCAGCAGAAGACTAGGTTTCCCCGGGGAGCTGTTTTTT
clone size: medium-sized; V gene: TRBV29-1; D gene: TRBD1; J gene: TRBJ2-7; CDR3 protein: CSINPGTDYEQYF; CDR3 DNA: TGCAGCATTAACCCCGGGACAGACTACGAGCAGTACTTC
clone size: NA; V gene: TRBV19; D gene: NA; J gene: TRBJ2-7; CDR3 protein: CASNPGPAYEQYF; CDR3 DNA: TGTGCCAGTAACCCGGGACCGGCCTACGAGCAGTACTTC
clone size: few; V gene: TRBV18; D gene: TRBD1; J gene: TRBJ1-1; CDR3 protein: CASSPPGGTGPGLGNTEAFF; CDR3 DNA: TGTGCCAGCTCGCCACCAGGCGGGACAGGGCCCGGTCTGGGAAACACTGAAGCTTTCTTT
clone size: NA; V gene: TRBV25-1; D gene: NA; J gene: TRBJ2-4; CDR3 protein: CASSEYMEGGGVKNIQYF; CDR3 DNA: TGTGCCAGCAGTGAATATATGGAGGGAGGGGGCGTCAAAAACATTCAGTACTTC
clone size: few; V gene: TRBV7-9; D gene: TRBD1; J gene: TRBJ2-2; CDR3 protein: CASSSTGNNNRELFF; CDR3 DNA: TGTGCCAGCAGCTCGACAGGGAATAATAACCGGGAGCTGTTTTTT
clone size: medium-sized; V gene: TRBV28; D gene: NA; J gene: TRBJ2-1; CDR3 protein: CASSLHYNEQFF; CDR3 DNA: TGTGCCAGCAGTCTCCACTACAATGAGCAGTTCTTC
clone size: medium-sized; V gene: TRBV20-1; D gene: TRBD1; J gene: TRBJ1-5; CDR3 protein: CSAMRTGGNQPQHF; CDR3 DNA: TGCAGTGCAATGAGGACAGGGGGAAATCAGCCCCAGCATTTT
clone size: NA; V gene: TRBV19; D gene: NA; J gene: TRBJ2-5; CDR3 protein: CASSMGGTQETQYF; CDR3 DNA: TGTGCCAGTAGTATGGGGGGAACACAAGAGACCCAGTACTTC
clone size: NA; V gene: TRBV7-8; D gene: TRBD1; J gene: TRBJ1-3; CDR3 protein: CASSETGEHTIYF; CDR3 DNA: TGTGCCAGCAGCGAGACAGGGGAGCACACCATATATTTT
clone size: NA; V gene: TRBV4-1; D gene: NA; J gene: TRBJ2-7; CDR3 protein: CASSHPLTYEQYF; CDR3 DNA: TGCGCCAGCAGCCACCCCTTAACCTACGAGCAGTACTTC
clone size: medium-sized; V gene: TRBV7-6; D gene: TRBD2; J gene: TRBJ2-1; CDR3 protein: CASSLDKTRTRAYNEQFF; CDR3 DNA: TGTGCCAGCAGCTTAGATAAAACTAGGACTAGGGCCTACAATGAGCAGTTCTTC
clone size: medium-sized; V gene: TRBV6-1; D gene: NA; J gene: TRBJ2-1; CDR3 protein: CASRSRGRYSYNEQFF; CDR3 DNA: TGTGCCAGCAGGAGTCGGGGACGGTACTCCTACAATGAGCAGTTCTTC
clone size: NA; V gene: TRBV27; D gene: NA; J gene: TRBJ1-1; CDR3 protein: CASTTLGGATEAFF; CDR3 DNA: TGTGCCAGCACCACGCTCGGGGGGGCGACTGAAGCTTTCTTT
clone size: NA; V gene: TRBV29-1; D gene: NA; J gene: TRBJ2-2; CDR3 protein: CSVGGSHRGGGELFF; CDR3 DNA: TGCAGCGTTGGAGGCAGTCACCGAGGTGGCGGGGAGCTGTTTTTT
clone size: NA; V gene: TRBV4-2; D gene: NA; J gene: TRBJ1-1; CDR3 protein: CASSPPGQLEAFF; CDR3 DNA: TGTGCCAGCAGCCCCCCCGGACAGCTTGAAGCTTTCTTT
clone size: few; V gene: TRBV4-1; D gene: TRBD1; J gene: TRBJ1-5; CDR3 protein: CASSQTGGVGQPQHF; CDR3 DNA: TGCGCCAGCAGCCAAACAGGGGGCGTAGGACAGCCCCAGCATTTT
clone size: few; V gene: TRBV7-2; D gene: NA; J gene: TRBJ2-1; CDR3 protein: CASSYGRRPYNEQFF; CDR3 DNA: TGTGCCAGCAGCTACGGACGTAGACCGTACAATGAGCAGTTCTTC
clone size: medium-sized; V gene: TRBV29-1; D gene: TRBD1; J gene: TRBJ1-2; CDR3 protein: CSVATGGGYTF; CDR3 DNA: TGCAGCGTTGCAACAGGGGGCGGCTACACCTTC
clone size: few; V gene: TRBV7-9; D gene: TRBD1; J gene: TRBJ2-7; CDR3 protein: CASSSRPGQGFYEQYF; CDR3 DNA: TGTGCCAGCAGCTCCCGACCCGGACAGGGTTTCTACGAGCAGTACTTC